A selection of T cell receptor beta chains follows, all from one sample in a study of T cells in Graves' hyperthyroidism and ophthalmopathy. TCRdb called the multiplex PCR reads again in MiXCR, with one record for every CDR3 protein. The table has some 720,000 distinct CDR3 sequences, roughly 17% seen once; the top ten hold around 8%. Sequences were obtained from blood. These receptors were collected from a young man with Graves' hyperthyroidism. Each CDR3 is given with its conserved first and last residue. Each record gives: CDR3 protein, CDR3 DNA, J gene, clone size, D gene, V gene. The D gene is left open where the match is weak. Size is stated for part of the rows, as once, few or many counts, or as a class when the clone is expanded.

CASSRLNLPGQNTGELFF TGTGCCAGCAGCCGACTAAACCTCCCGGGACAGAACACCGGGGAGCTGTTTTTT TRBJ2-2 few NA TRBV4-2
CASSFRLAGVGGELFF TGTGCCAGCAGTTTCAGGCTAGCGGGAGTTGGAGGGGAGCTGTTTTTT TRBJ2-2 NA TRBD2 TRBV28
CSARAGQVGSTEAFF TGCAGTGCTAGAGCTGGACAGGTCGGAAGCACTGAAGCTTTCTTT TRBJ1-1 many TRBD1 TRBV20-1
CASSVGGQGLDNEQFF TGTGCCAGCAGCGTCGGGGGACAGGGATTGGACAATGAGCAGTTCTTC TRBJ2-1 NA TRBD1 TRBV9
CASSRGRYTEAFF TGTGCCAGCAGCCGGGGACGGTACACTGAAGCTTTCTTT TRBJ1-1 many NA TRBV9
CASSPRLSNSPLHF TGTGCCAGCAGTCCCCGTCTCAGTAATTCACCCCTCCACTTT TRBJ1-6 few NA TRBV6-1
CASSPQGLRNTIYF TGTGCCAGCTCACCACAGGGTCTGCGGAACACCATATATTTT TRBJ1-3 NA NA TRBV18
CSAARAGAPNEQFF TGCAGTGCAGCACGGGCGGGGGCCCCCAATGAGCAGTTCTTC TRBJ2-1 many NA TRBV20-1
CASSLKGTGSGYTF TGTGCCAGCAGTTTAAAAGGAACGGGCTCTGGCTACACCTTC TRBJ1-2 many NA TRBV27
CASSDSAKGGLAGHNEQFF TGTGCCAGCAGCGACTCCGCAAAGGGGGGACTAGCGGGACACAATGAGCAGTTCTTC TRBJ2-1 many TRBD2 TRBV3-1
CASSPLAGATSTDTQYF TGTGCCAGCAGCCCCCTAGCGGGAGCTACTAGCACAGATACGCAGTATTTT TRBJ2-3 many TRBD2 TRBV11-2
CATSRGLSSYSYEQYF TGTGCCACCAGCAGAGGTTTGAGTAGCTATTCCTACGAGCAGTACTTC TRBJ2-7 many NA TRBV15
CAIGGQPGFGSNQPQHF TGTGCCATCGGTGGACAACCCGGTTTTGGTAGCAATCAGCCCCAGCATTTT TRBJ1-5 many NA TRBV10-3
CASSPFPEGPNEQFF TGTGCCAGCTCACCATTCCCCGAGGGGCCCAATGAGCAGTTCTTC TRBJ2-1 many NA TRBV18
CASSLGRINYGYTF TGTGCCAGCAGCCTCGGCAGGATTAACTATGGCTACACCTTC TRBJ1-2 NA NA TRBV5-6
CASSTRDGGETQYF TGTGCCAGCAGTACCCGCGACGGGGGGGAGACCCAGTACTTC TRBJ2-5 many TRBD2 TRBV7-9
CSSTSGRVGEQFF TGCAGCTCGACTAGCGGGAGGGTCGGTGAGCAGTTCTTC TRBJ2-1 NA TRBD2 TRBV20-1
CASSSRYEQYF TGTGCCAGCAGTTCCAGGTACGAGCAGTACTTC TRBJ2-7 many NA TRBV12-3/TRBV12-4
CASSYRTSTEQFF TGTGCCAGCAGTTACCGAACTAGCACCGAGCAGTTCTTC TRBJ2-1 few NA TRBV6-5
CASIRVVAKNIQYF TGTGCCAGCATACGGGTTGTAGCCAAAAACATTCAGTACTTC TRBJ2-4 many NA TRBV27
CASSPAFESIQYF TGTGCCAGCAGTCCCGCGTTCGAGTCCATTCAGTACTTC TRBJ2-4 many NA TRBV27
CASSLISSGARQETQYF TGTGCCAGCAGTTTAATTTCTTCGGGCGCTCGCCAAGAGACCCAGTACTTC TRBJ2-5 many NA TRBV28
CASRSANYGYTF TGTGCCAGCAGGTCCGCTAACTATGGCTACACCTTC TRBJ1-2 NA NA TRBV6-2/TRBV6-3
CASSSGQGWQETQYF TGTGCCAGCAGCTCCGGACAGGGGTGGCAAGAGACCCAGTACTTC TRBJ2-5 NA TRBD1 TRBV7-9
CASSEKGKTNQPQHF TGTGCCAGCAGTGAAAAGGGAAAAACCAATCAGCCCCAGCATTTT TRBJ1-5 NA NA TRBV25-1
CASSWGGRAVMYEQFF TGTGCCAGCAGTTGGGGCGGGAGGGCCGTCATGTATGAGCAGTTCTTC TRBJ2-1 NA TRBD2 TRBV12-3/TRBV12-4
CASSSRGGNRGSVNTEAFF TGCGCCAGCAGCTCCCGGGGAGGTAACAGGGGATCAGTGAACACTGAAGCTTTCTTT TRBJ1-1 NA TRBD1 TRBV5-1
CASSQVPGTEQYF TGTGCCAGCAGCCAAGTCCCGGGGACCGAGCAGTACTTC TRBJ2-7 NA NA TRBV3-1
CAWTSGSYEQFF TGTGCCTGGACTAGCGGGAGTTATGAGCAGTTCTTC TRBJ2-1 many TRBD2 TRBV30